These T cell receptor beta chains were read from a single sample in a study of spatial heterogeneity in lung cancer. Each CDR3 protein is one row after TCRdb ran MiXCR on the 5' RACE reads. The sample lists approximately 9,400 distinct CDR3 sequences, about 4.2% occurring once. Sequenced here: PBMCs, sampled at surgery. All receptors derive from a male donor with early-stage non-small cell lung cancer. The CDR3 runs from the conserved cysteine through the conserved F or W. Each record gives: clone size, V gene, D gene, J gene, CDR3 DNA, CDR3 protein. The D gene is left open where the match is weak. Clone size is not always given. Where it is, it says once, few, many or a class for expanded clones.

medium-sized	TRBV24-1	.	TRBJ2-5	TGTGCCACCAGTGATTTAGTCGGAGGGCGCCAAGAGACCCAGTACTTC	CATSDLVGGRQETQYF
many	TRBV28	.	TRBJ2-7	TGTGCCAGCACAGGGACCCCCTCCTACGAGCAGTACTTC	CASTGTPSYEQYF
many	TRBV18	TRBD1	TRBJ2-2	TGTGCCAGCTCAGCGATTCGACAGGGCCCGAACACCGGGGAGCTGTTTTTT	CASSAIRQGPNTGELFF
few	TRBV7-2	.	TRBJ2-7	TGTGCCAGCAGCTTAGCGCTGGGCCAGTCCTACGAGCAGTACTTC	CASSLALGQSYEQYF
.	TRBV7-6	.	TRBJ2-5	TGTGCCAGCAGTCACGGGTTTGCTAGCCAAGAGACCCAGTACTTC	CASSHGFASQETQYF
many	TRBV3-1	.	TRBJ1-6	TGTGCCAGCAGCCACTCACCGGGACTTCTTAATTCACCCCTCCACTTT	CASSHSPGLLNSPLHF
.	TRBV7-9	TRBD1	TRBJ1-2	TGTGCCAGCAGCTCAGGGGGCTATGGCTACACCTTC	CASSSGGYGYTF
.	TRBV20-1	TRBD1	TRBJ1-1	TGCAGCCTGGACAGGGGGAACACTGAAGCTTTCTTT	CSLDRGNTEAFF
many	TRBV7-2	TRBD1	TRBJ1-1	TGTGCCAGCAGCTTGGGGGACAGGCGGAACACTGAAGCTTTCTTT	CASSLGDRRNTEAFF
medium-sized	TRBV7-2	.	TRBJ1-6	TGTGCCAGCAGCTTAGCCTGGGACCTAAATTCACCCCTCCACTTT	CASSLAWDLNSPLHF
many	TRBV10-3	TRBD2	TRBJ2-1	TGTGCCATCACCAAGGGACTAGCGGATCCATACAATGAGCAGTTCTTC	CAITKGLADPYNEQFF
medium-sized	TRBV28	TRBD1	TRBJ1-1	TGTGCCAGCAGGGGACAGGGGGACACTGAAGCTTTCTTT	CASRGQGDTEAFF
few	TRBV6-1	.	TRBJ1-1	TGTGCCAGCAGTGAAACGGAATTAGGTGAAGCTTTCTTT	CASSETELGEAFF
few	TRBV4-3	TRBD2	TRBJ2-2	TGCGCCAGCGGGCGGGGGTCGAACACCGGGGAGCTGTTTTTT	CASGRGSNTGELFF
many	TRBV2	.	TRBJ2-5	TGTGCCAGCAGTGAATGGAGGCAAGAGACCCAGTACTTC	CASSEWRQETQYF
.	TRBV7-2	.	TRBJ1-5	TGTGCCAGCAGCTTGGTGTGGTCGGCGAGCAATCAGCCCCAGCATTTT	CASSLVWSASNQPQHF
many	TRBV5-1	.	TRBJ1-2	TGCGCCAGCAGCTTGGTAGCAGGGTTGGATGGCTACACCTTC	CASSLVAGLDGYTF
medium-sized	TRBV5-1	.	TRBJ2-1	TGCGCCAGCAAGGGCGAGTATGAGCAGTTCTTC	CASKGEYEQFF
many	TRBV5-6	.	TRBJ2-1	TGTGCCAGCAGCCGGGGGTCGTTCGCCAATGAGCAGTTCTTC	CASSRGSFANEQFF